The 23 T cell receptor beta chains listed next were all sequenced from one sample in a study of T cells in Graves' hyperthyroidism and ophthalmopathy. RNA transcripts provided the source from which TCR beta CDR3 regions were amplified. HTBI primers were the set used in a first-round RT-PCR of the TCR CDR3. TCRdb called the multiplex PCR reads again in MiXCR, with one record for every CDR3 protein. The sample has under 450,000 distinct CDR3 sequences, 15% to 17% seen once. Sequenced input: blood. Every receptor here comes from a woman aged 18-29 years with Graves' hyperthyroidism.

The chain carries TRBV19 and TRBJ2-1, with a possible D match to TRBD2 (6 bases). Deletions cut 10 bases from V and 2 bases from J, with 12 bases between. Germline V lookup: CDR1 LNHDA, CDR2 SQIVND (reference sequence). This CDR3 comprises 13 residues. This CDR3 reads CAIAGSTYNEQFF. The DNA for the CDR3 is TGTGCCATTGCGGGGAGTACCTACAATGAGCAGTTCTTC.

V is TRBV20-1 and J is TRBJ2-1; 14 bases match TRBD2. With V trimmed by 1 base and J by 3 bases, 5 bases remained unmatched. Germline V CDR1 and CDR2: DFQATT, SNEGSKA (reference sequence). This CDR3 is 17 amino acids long. CDR3 protein: CSARAGTSGSRYNEQFF. The CDR3 DNA sequence: TGCAGTGCTAGAGCCGGGACTAGCGGGAGCCGCTACAATGAGCAGTTCTTC.

The CDR3 protein is CASSVAGESNTIYF. The CDR3 coding sequence is TGTGCCAGCAGCGTAGCTGGGGAGTCAAACACCATATATTTT. The chain employs TRBV9 and TRBJ1-3; D is ambiguous. Germline CDR1 and CDR2: SGDLS and YYNGEE. V was cut by 0 bases and J by 6 bases, with 10 bases left in between. The CDR3 is 14 amino acids.

A few counts support this clonotype. One end of the junction varies from germline; a read error may be responsible. This chain connects TRBV2 to TRBJ2-7; the D is unclear. Germline V CDR1 and CDR2: SNHLY, FYNNEI. The CDR3 contains 14 residues. CDR3 sequence (DNA): TGTGCCAGCAGTGGCGGATTTTACGTCATGGAGCGGTACTTC. It codes for CASSGGFYVMERYF.

This clonotype was detected only a few times. The chain joins TRBV7-2 to TRBJ2-5, with TRBD2 matching 11 bases. The J segment lost 4 bases and the V segment lost 1 base, leaving 5 bases of the junction unmatched. CDR3 length: 16 residues. CDR1 is SGHTA and CDR2 is FQGNSA in the germline V gene. CDR3: CASSLGIAGGAETQYF. In nucleotides, the CDR3 is TGTGCCAGCAGCTTAGGGATAGCGGGGGGGGCAGAGACCCAGTACTTC.

On this clonotype itself: The conserved phenylalanine or tryptophan normally closing the CDR3 is absent here, so this likely arose from a read error. The chain joins TRBV11-2 to TRBJ1-2; D gene uncertain. CDR1 and CDR2 from the germline V gene are SGHAT and FQNNGV. Trimming took 4 bases from V and 7 from J, leaving 13 bases between them. The CDR3 consists of 13 residues. CDR3 nucleotide sequence: TGTGCCAGCAGCTCGCCCGGATTCGGTGGCTACACCCTC. Translation gives CASSSPGFGGYTL.

In this sample, this clonotype turned up many times. The genes are TRBV20-1 and TRBJ2-7; D not certain. This CDR3 region has 12 residues. Germline CDR1 DFQATT, CDR2 SNEGSKA (reference sequence). Deletions cut 0 bases from V and 2 bases from J, with 5 bases between. The CDR3 spells CSARDSAYEQYF. The CDR3 nucleotides are TGCAGTGCTAGAGATTCCGCCTACGAGCAGTACTTC.

This clonotype was recorded at least ten times. The chain uses TRBV7-9 and TRBJ2-1; maybe TRBD2 (7 bases). CDR1 is SEHNR, CDR2 FQNEAQ, per germline (reference sequence). This CDR3 spans 12 amino acids. CDR3 region: CAKGGEAHEQFF. CDR3 DNA sequence: TGTGCTAAGGGGGGGGAGGCGCATGAGCAGTTCTTC.

This clonotype was detected ten times or more. The chain is built from TRBV10-3 and TRBJ2-3; the D gene is possibly TRBD1 (5 bases). V was clipped by 3 bases and J by 6 bases, with 16 bases between them. Germline V gene data show CDR1 as ENHRY and CDR2 as SYGVKD. CDR3 length equals 15 residues. The CDR3 DNA reads TGTGCCATCAGTGACCTCCTCCATGGGGCGGATACGCAGTATTTT. It translates to CAISDLLHGADTQYF.

This clonotype was detected many times. V gene TRBV20-1 combines with J gene TRBJ1-2; no clear D gene. Germline V CDR1 and CDR2: DFQATT, SNEGSKA (reference sequence). The CDR3 consists of 12 residues. Deletions cut 2 bases from V and 3 bases from J, with 7 bases between. The CDR3 loop reads CSARSSDYGYTF. The CDR3 DNA sequence: TGCAGTGCTAGATCGTCAGACTATGGCTACACCTTC.

This clonotype was detected ten times or more. The CDR3 DNA reads as TGCGCCAGCAGCTTGGGCCCCGTGAGCACAGATACGCAGTATTTT. Translation: CASSLGPVSTDTQYF. The chain recombines TRBV5-1 with TRBJ2-3; D is unresolved. The ends were cut back, 0 bases at V and 0 bases at J, with 8 bases in the middle. Germline CDR1 and CDR2: SGHRS and YFSETQ. The CDR3 loop spans 15 amino acids.

The gene calls are TRBV6-9 and TRBJ1-1; D gene unclear. The CDR3 totals 13 residues. The ends were cut back, 3 bases at V and 7 bases at J, with 12 bases in the middle. CDR1 MNHGY and CDR2 SVAAGI come from the germline V gene. The CDR3 DNA sequence: TGTGCCAGCAGTTACTCGAACCAGCTTGAAGCTTTCTTT. As protein: CASSYSNQLEAFF.

This clonotype was detected many times. The CDR3 nucleotides are TGTGCCAGCAGCCAGAGACACCTTTACGAGCAGTACTTC. Its translation: CASSQRHLYEQYF. The gene calls are TRBV14 and TRBJ2-7; D unclear. Germline assignment: CDR1 SGHDN and CDR2 FVKESK. V lost 3 bases and J 4 bases, leaving 10 bases between the germline ends. The CDR3 runs 13 residues. Supplemented by reference TRBV14 and TRBJ2-7, the full variable domain reads EAGVTQFPSHSVIEKGQTVTLRCDPISGHDNLYWYRRVMGKEIKFLLHFVKESKQDESGMPNNRFLAERTGGTYSTLKVQPAELEDSGVYFCASSQRHLYEQYFGPGTRLTVT.

This clonotype has a handful of counts. The chain carries TRBV10-1 and TRBJ2-1; 15 bases line up with TRBD2. The CDR3 covers 13 residues. The trim removed 11 bases at V and 7 bases at J, leaving 3 bases unmatched. Per germline, CDR1 WNHNN and CDR2 SYGVQD (reference sequence). CDR3 in amino acids: CAVGLAGGNEQFF. The CDR3 DNA sequence: TGCGCCGTCGGACTAGCGGGAGGGAATGAGCAGTTCTTC.

This clonotype was observed at least ten times. The rearrangement uses TRBV27 and TRBJ2-3; 16 bases agree with TRBD2. Germline CDR1 is MNHEY and CDR2 is SMNVEV (reference sequence). V was pared by 5 bases and J by 1 base, with 6 bases of the junction left unmatched. The CDR3 spans 18 residues. CDR3 residues: CASSQGLAGGLGTDTQYF. The CDR3 nucleotides are TGTGCCAGCAGTCAGGGACTAGCGGGGGGGCTCGGCACAGATACGCAGTATTTT.

V usage is TRBV6-5 and J usage is TRBJ1-2; possible D gene TRBD1, 5 bases. The germline V gene has CDR1 MNHEY and CDR2 SVGAGI. The CDR3 spans 21 residues. V lost 4 bases and J lost 2, with 32 bases in between. The CDR3 reads CASSSSVWGDRDERLNYGYTF. The CDR3 nucleotides read TGTGCCAGCAGTTCCTCCGTTTGGGGCGATCGGGACGAAAGACTAAACTATGGCTACACCTTC.

This clonotype has a handful of counts. The rearrangement uses TRBV3-1 and TRBJ2-2; 9 bases are a match to TRBD2. This CDR3 has 16 amino acids. V dropped 3 bases and J dropped 2; count of bases not matched to a gene: 4. Germline CDR1 reads LGHDT; CDR2 reads YNNKEL (reference sequence). The CDR3 loop is CASSQVAGANTGELFF. Here the CDR3 DNA reads TGTGCCAGCAGCCAGGTAGCGGGGGCAAACACCGGGGAGCTGTTTTTT.

This clonotype was seen ten or more times. The V and J genes are TRBV5-1 and TRBJ2-3; 11 bases are a match to TRBD2. Looked up from germline, CDR1 is SGHRS and CDR2 is YFSETQ. V was pared by 2 bases and J by 3 bases, with 5 bases of the junction left unmatched. This CDR3 contains 16 residues. CDR3: CASSFGGTSGTDTQYF. The CDR3 DNA is TGCGCCAGCAGCTTCGGGGGGACTAGCGGAACAGATACGCAGTATTTT.

V and J are TRBV14 and TRBJ2-1; 8 nucleotides align to TRBD2. CDR1 is SGHDN and CDR2 is FVKESK in the germline V gene. The ends lost 2 bases at V and 9 bases at J; junction bases unmatched: 6. This CDR3 comprises 14 residues. The chain's CDR3 is CASSQRLAQGEQFF. CDR3 DNA: TGTGCCAGCAGCCAACGACTAGCGCAGGGTGAGCAGTTCTTC.

This clonotype occurred many times. This chain connects TRBV6-1 to TRBJ2-7; perhaps TRBD2 as D (6 bases). Germline V gene sequence: CDR1 MNHNS, CDR2 SASEGT. Trimming cost V 7 bases and J 3 bases, with 13 bases left between them. The CDR3 runs 13 residues. CDR3 protein: CASTGREHYEQYF. The DNA of the CDR3 is TGTGCCAGCACTGGACGGGAGCACTACGAGCAGTACTTC.

This clonotype came up many times. J is TRBJ2-3 and V is TRBV15; 11 bases fit TRBD1. The trim removed 3 bases at V and 3 bases at J, leaving 5 bases unmatched. This CDR3 has 16 residues. Germline loops: CDR1 LNHNV, CDR2 YYDKDF (reference sequence). Written as DNA, the CDR3 is TGTGCCACCAGCAGTGGACAGGGGGCGGGAACAGATACGCAGTATTTT. Protein product: CATSSGQGAGTDTQYF.

The sample holds many counts of this clonotype. The J gene is TRBJ1-5, the V gene TRBV24-1; unclear D gene. V was trimmed by 4 bases and J by 5 bases, leaving 17 bases between them. Germline V lookup: CDR1 KGHDR, CDR2 SFDVKD. This CDR3 has 16 residues. The CDR3 sequence: CATSELRRACDQPQHF. The CDR3 DNA sequence: TGTGCCACCAGTGAGCTTAGGAGAGCCTGCGATCAGCCCCAGCATTTT.

This clonotype was seen only a few times. The chain couples TRBV4-1 to TRBJ2-1; D gene unclear. The germline gives CDR1 MGHRA, CDR2 YSYEKL. With 0 bases removed from V and 4 bases from J, the gap between germline ends came to 10 bases. The CDR3 consists of 15 residues. DNA of the CDR3: TGCGCCAGCAGCCAAGATCCCGACGCTTACAATGAGCAGTTCTTC. This sequence encodes CASSQDPDAYNEQFF.